This T cell receptor (beta chain) was identified during a study of cutaneous CD30+ T cell lymphoproliferative disorder and hepatitis E (dated by TCRdb to between 2018 and 2020). Receptor libraries were prepared by the immunoSEQ multiplex PCR assay. TCRdb's version of the immuneACCESS table is confined to in-frame rearrangements and falls short of the full clone set. An unresolved V gene accounts for under half of the shortfall where checked; the remainder is of unknown origin. The sample includes several thousand clones, with around 70% observed a single time. The top ten hold under 1.3% of the sample. As to this clone: Its target antigen remains unknown. No base quality information exists; no much larger clone differs at one position.

The receptor was derived from a human donor with a cutaneous T cell lymphoproliferative disorder associated with hepatitis E virus. Sequenced: blood.

The CDR3 amino acid sequence is: CASSLRGPGGDTGELFF. The sequenced DNA: TGCGCCAGCAGCCTACGGGGACCGGGCGGAGACACCGGGGAGCTGTTTTTT. The chain couples TRBV10-1 to TRBJ2-2; the D gene is possibly TRBD1 or TRBD2, with 5 bases matching each. Between the V and J ends, shortened by 6 bases and 3 bases respectively, the junction contains 20 bases. Looking up the germline V gene (reference sequence) yields CDR1 WNHNN and CDR2 SYGVQD. CDR3 length: 17 amino acids, cysteine to phenylalanine. The DNA shown is the 51-base CDR3, in frame from base 1.